This T cell receptor (beta chain) comes out of a study of cytomegalovirus exposure and HLA in healthy donors. Whole-study results and caveats: There were some public TCRs occurring in many donors, but most TCR sequences were rare.

Both 60 Vbeta primers and 13 Jbeta primers went into the PCR. Produced via immunoSEQ multiplex PCR; TCRdb's table is partial and in-frame only. In the table there are about 120,000 clones, around 70% of which are singletons. This clone was seen more than once but under ten times. The antigen is not known. The receptor's source is a man in his forties in good health and CMV-seropositive. Sequencing used PBMCs.

The CDR3 DNA reads TGCGCCAGCAGCCCCGGGGGGCTGCTGTTTTTT. Protein product: CASSPGGLLFF. The V and J genes are TRBV4-1 and TRBJ1-4, with a possible D match to TRBD1 (6 bases). This CDR3 spans 11 amino acids. The ends were cut back, 4 bases at V and 14 bases at J, with 11 bases in the middle. The germline gives CDR1 MGHRA, CDR2 YSYEKL.